This T cell receptor beta chain was recorded in a study of blood T cell repertoires in COVID-19. The CDR3 runs to 14 residues. CDR1 SNHLY and CDR2 FYNNEI come from the germline V gene. V lost 1 base and J lost 4; bases outside the gene matches: 2. Per the original methods: From reference gene primer amplification, estimates of nucleated cell counts were derived. The repertoire was sequenced with immunoSEQ multiplex PCR; TCRdb's copy has only in-frame clones and lacks some. V and J calls and clone size are copied from that table; D and trimming were computed from the DNA. The table shows around 230,000 clones, with approximately 90% occurring only once. Adults between about 18 and 89 years of age took part from 20 to 25 US areas. Assignment of participants to cohorts was predicated upon participant-reported clinical history.

The sample comprised PBMCs or T cells enriched from blood (not recorded which). The rearrangement joins TRBV2 to TRBJ1-1; 8 nucleotides line up with TRBD1. The TCR sequence derives from a middle-aged woman with acute COVID-19. CDR3 coding DNA: TGTGCCAGCAGTGAAGGGACAGGGTTCACTGAAGCTTTCTTT. Protein product: CASSEGTGFTEAFF. The full variable domain, with the rest looked up from reference TRBV2 and TRBJ1-1, is EPEVTQTPSHQVTQMGQEVILRCVPISNHLYFYWYRQILGQKVEFLVSFYNNEISEKSEIFDDQFSVERPDGSNFTLKIRSTKLEDSAMYFCASSEGTGFTEAFFGQGTRLTVV.